These 32 T cell receptor beta chains share one sample of origin, sequenced in a study of blood T cell repertoires in COVID-19. Using immunoSEQ multiplex PCR, the repertoire was profiled, and TCRdb retains in-frame clones only, with some absent. The repertoire holds 270,000 or so clones, with 75% to 95% as singletons. Material for sequencing was PBMCs or T cells enriched from blood (not recorded which). Source of these receptors: a man between 35 and 55 years old who had been exposed to COVID-19.

By its share, this clone is medium-sized. J is TRBJ1-5 and V is TRBV13, with D perhaps matching TRBD1 (6 bases). The V gene lost 2 bases and the J gene lost 3 bases, with 11 bases spanning the gap. The CDR3 spans 15 residues. Per germline, CDR1 PRHDT and CDR2 FYEKMQ (reference sequence). The CDR3 DNA reads as TGTGCCAGCAGCTTATCCAGGGGAACCAATCAGCCCCAGCATTTT. It codes for CASSLSRGTNQPQHF.

To note about this clone: Other DNA sequences in the same sample also yield this CDR3. V gene TRBV9 combines with J gene TRBJ2-7, with 10 bases matching TRBD2. From germline, CDR1 is SGDLS and CDR2 YYNGEE. CDR3 size: 15 residues. J lost 2 bases, V lost 4 bases, and 6 bases had no gene match. CDR3 amino acids: CASSPRTSGTYEQYF. The CDR3 region has the DNA TGTGCCAGCAGCCCCCGGACTAGCGGCACCTACGAGCAGTACTTC.

The CDR3 loop is CASGDLRGNTIYF. Written as DNA, the CDR3 is TGTGCTAGTGGCGACTTACGGGGAAACACCATATATTTT. V gene TRBV12-5 combines with J gene TRBJ1-3; no clear D gene. The CDR3 has 13 residues. Trimming cost V 6 bases and J 4 bases, with 10 bases left between them. CDR1 and CDR2 (germline): LGHNT, FRNRAP.

CDR3 nucleotides: TGTGCCAGCAGCCAGCGGACAGCGAGCCCCTATAATTCACCCCTCCACTTT. This sequence encodes CASSQRTASPYNSPLHF. The chain joins TRBV9 to TRBJ1-6; a possible D gene is TRBD1 (6 bases). V was shortened by 4 bases and J by 2 bases, with 16 bases between the two germline ends. Germline lookup yields CDR1 SGDLS and CDR2 YYNGEE. The CDR3 length is 17 residues. Complete variable domain (other parts from reference TRBV9 and TRBJ1-6): DSGVTQTPKHLITATGQRVTLRCSPRSGDLSVYWYQQSLDQGLQFLIQYYNGEERAKGNILERFSAQQFPDLHSELNLSSLELGDSALYFCASSQRTASPYNSPLHFGNGTRLTVT.

The chain joins TRBV12-5 to TRBJ1-4; D gene ambiguous. Germline V gene sequence: CDR1 LGHNT, CDR2 FRNRAP. This CDR3 has 12 residues. V dropped 1 base and J dropped 8 bases, with 5 bases sitting between them. CDR3 nucleotides: TGTGCTAGTGGTTTGGGGCGGGAAAAACTGTTTTTT. Translating gives CASGLGREKLFF.

The chain has TRBV28 and TRBJ2-1, with 9 bases identical to TRBD1. V shed 5 bases, J shed 4 bases, and the junction held 9 bases outside the gene matches. The germline CDR1 and CDR2 sequences are MDHEN and SYDVKM. The CDR3 loop spans 16 amino acids. The CDR3 region is CASSPHGQGRYNEQFF. As DNA, the CDR3 is TGTGCCAGCAGTCCCCACGGACAGGGGCGTTACAATGAGCAGTTCTTC.

The gene calls are TRBV5-1 and TRBJ1-2; 7 nucleotides agree with TRBD1. Germline V gives CDR1 SGHRS, CDR2 YFSETQ. V lost 6 bases to trimming and J lost 8 bases; unmatched junction nucleotides: 16. This CDR3 comprises 15 residues. CDR3 DNA sequence: TGCGCCAGCACCGGGACAGAGCGTCGACCTAGGGGCTACACCTTC. Translated: CASTGTERRPRGYTF.

The chain carries TRBV5-1 and TRBJ2-1; 9 nucleotides line up with TRBD2. CDR1 is SGHRS, CDR2 YFSETQ, per germline. J lost 8 bases, V lost 0 bases, and 6 bases had no gene match. CDR3 size: 15 residues. CDR3 sequence: CASSLVLAGRDEQFF. CDR3 coding DNA: TGCGCCAGCAGCTTGGTTCTAGCGGGAAGGGATGAGCAGTTCTTC.

The chain joins TRBV9 to TRBJ2-3; D remains unclear. Germline lookup yields CDR1 SGDLS and CDR2 YYNGEE. This CDR3 has 18 amino acids. V was pared by 3 bases and J by 4 bases, with 24 bases between. The CDR3 DNA follows: TGTGCCAGCAGCGACCCCATCGAGAACAGAATTTCTCCAGATACGCAGTATTTT. Translated: CASSDPIENRISPDTQYF.

This clone was detected only a few times. The J gene is TRBJ2-7, the V gene TRBV9; 7 bases are a match to TRBD2. The CDR3 has 15 residues. V was clipped by 0 bases and J by 2 bases; unmatched bases: 5. Germline-derived CDR1 and CDR2 are SGDLS and YYNGEE. CDR3 loop: CASSVEPSGTYEQYF. CDR3 in DNA: TGTGCCAGCAGCGTAGAGCCTAGCGGCACCTACGAGCAGTACTTC.

The chain employs TRBV24-1 and TRBJ2-1; TRBD2 matches 11 bases. After removal of 5 bases from V and 7 bases from J, the junction contained 6 bases not matched to a gene. Germline V CDR1 and CDR2: KGHDR, SFDVKD. This CDR3 is 15 amino acids long. The CDR3 here is CATSVGTSGRNEQFF. The CDR3 DNA reads as TGTGCCACCAGTGTTGGGACTAGCGGTCGGAATGAGCAGTTCTTC.

This rearrangement joins TRBV14 to TRBJ2-7, with 11 bases lining up with TRBD2. Germline V gene sequence: CDR1 SGHDN, CDR2 FVKESK. V lost 4 bases, J lost 3 bases, and 5 bases stayed unmatched. The CDR3 totals 15 residues. CDR3 nucleotides: TGTGCCAGCAGCCCGGGACTAGCGGACTACTACGAGCAGTACTTC. Amino acid sequence: CASSPGLADYYEQYF.

V usage is TRBV13 and J usage is TRBJ2-5, with TRBD2 identical over 8 bases. The CDR3 has 16 residues. Unmatched junction bases numbered 7, after V lost 3 bases and J lost 1 base. The germline V gene has CDR1 PRHDT and CDR2 FYEKMQ (reference sequence). The DNA for the CDR3 is TGTGCCAGCAGCTTCCTGATGGCGGGAGGCCAAGAGACCCAGTACTTC. As protein: CASSFLMAGGQETQYF. Using reference TRBV13 and TRBJ2-5 for the parts outside the CDR3, the full variable domain is AAGVIQSPRHLIKEKRETATLKCYPIPRHDTVYWYQQGPGQDPQFLISFYEKMQSDKGSIPDRFSAQQFSDYHSELNMSSLELGDSALYFCASSFLMAGGQETQYFGPGTRLLVL.

The chain employs TRBV6-6 and TRBJ2-2; TRBD2 matches 7 bases. Germline V CDR1 and CDR2: MNHNY, SVGAGI (reference sequence). Trimming removed 2 bases from V and 8 bases from J; junction bases left unmatched: 8. This CDR3 comprises 15 residues. CDR3 DNA: TGTGCCAGCAGTTACCCCCGGACTAGAGCGGGGGAGCTGTTTTTT. Translating it yields CASSYPRTRAGELFF.

V gene TRBV12-3 or TRBV12-4 combines with J gene TRBJ1-1; D is unresolved. V lost 5 bases to trimming and J lost 1 base, with 8 bases between them. CDR3 size: 13 residues. This CDR3 reads CASSKTENTEAFF. The CDR3 DNA reads as TGTGCCAGCAGTAAGACTGAGAACACTGAAGCTTTCTTT.

J is TRBJ2-3 and V is TRBV6-4; D is uncertain. The germline V gene has CDR1 MRHNA and CDR2 SNTAGT. This CDR3 spans 15 amino acids. Between the trimmed V and J ends, which lost 6 bases and 1 base, there was a span of 14 bases. CDR3 nucleotides: TGTGCCAGCAGGGGCACAGCTCAAGGCACAGATACGCAGTATTTT. Protein sequence: CASRGTAQGTDTQYF.

This chain links TRBV5-1 with TRBJ2-1; 10 positions match TRBD2. After removal of 5 bases from V and 0 bases from J, the junction contained 14 bases not matched to a gene. CDR1 and CDR2 from the germline V gene are SGHRS and YFSETQ. The CDR3 runs to 19 residues. As DNA, the CDR3 is TGCGCCAGCAGTTTTCCCGGGACTAGCGCTAGGAGCTCCTACAATGAGCAGTTCTTC. Protein sequence: CASSFPGTSARSSYNEQFF. Full variable domain (rest looked up from reference TRBV5-1 and TRBJ2-1): KAGVTQTPRYLIKTRGQQVTLSCSPISGHRSVSWYQQTPGQGLQFLFEYFSETQRNKGNFPGRFSGRQFSNSRSEMNVSTLELGDSALYLCASSFPGTSARSSYNEQFFGPGTRLTVL.

The chain carries TRBV19 and TRBJ1-1; 7 bases match TRBD1. The ends lost 7 bases at V and 4 bases at J; junction bases unmatched: 9. This CDR3 comprises 14 residues. Looked up from germline, CDR1 is LNHDA and CDR2 is SQIVND (reference sequence). In DNA form, the CDR3 reads TGTGCCAGTACCCGCGGACAGGTAGGCACTGAAGCTTTCTTT. It yields the protein CASTRGQVGTEAFF.

The genes are TRBV4-2 and TRBJ1-2; D possibly corresponds to TRBD1 (6 bases). This CDR3 contains 15 residues. Looked up from germline, CDR1 is LGHNA and CDR2 is YNFKEQ. Trimming stripped 0 bases from V and 5 bases from J, with 13 bases between. The CDR3 reads CASSQEIGQTYGYTF. The CDR3 nucleotides are TGTGCCAGCAGCCAAGAGATCGGACAGACTTATGGCTACACCTTC.

The V gene is TRBV30, the J gene TRBJ2-7; a possible D gene is TRBD2 (5 bases). Trimming removed 3 bases from V and 5 bases from J, with 11 bases in between. The CDR3 sequence is 12 residues long. Germline loops: CDR1 GTSNPN, CDR2 SVGIG (reference sequence). CDR3 protein: CAWRIVEDEQYF. CDR3 coding DNA: TGTGCCTGGAGAATCGTGGAGGACGAGCAGTACTTC.

The rearrangement uses TRBV11-2 and TRBJ1-2; 10 bases map to TRBD1. V lost 1 base and J lost 6; bases outside the gene matches: 5. Germline V lookup: CDR1 SGHAT, CDR2 FQNNGV. The CDR3 is made up of 15 amino acids. CDR3 in DNA: TGTGCCAGCAGCTTAGTAGGGGGACAGGGGCATGGCTACACCTTC. Encoded protein: CASSLVGGQGHGYTF.

The chain recombines TRBV5-6 with TRBJ2-7, with TRBD2 matching over 7 bases. Germline values: CDR1 SGHDT, CDR2 YYEEEE. With 1 base clipped from V and 6 bases from J, the junction kept 7 bases outside the gene matches. The CDR3 sequence is 14 residues long. The CDR3 region has the DNA TGTGCCAGCAGCTTGAGGCGGGGGACGGGCGAGCAGTACTTC. The encoded protein is CASSLRRGTGEQYF.

The CDR3 here is CASSSLERDTDTQYF. The CDR3, as DNA: TGTGCCAGCAGCTCCCTGGAGCGGGACACAGATACGCAGTATTTT. This chain connects TRBV11-3 to TRBJ2-3; TRBD2 agrees at 7 bases. CDR1 and CDR2 (germline): SGHNT, YENEEA. This CDR3 spans 15 amino acids. J gave up 2 bases and V 4 bases, and 6 bases lay outside the gene matches.

V and J are TRBV11-2 and TRBJ2-1; D gene unclear. The CDR3 consists of 16 residues. Germline assignment: CDR1 SGHAT and CDR2 FQNNGV. V dropped 4 bases and J dropped 5 bases, with 18 bases sitting between them. The CDR3 here is CASSSPHWPTNNEQFF. In DNA, the CDR3 is TGTGCCAGCAGCTCCCCCCATTGGCCAACTAACAATGAGCAGTTCTTC.

This clone is a singleton in its sample. The CDR3 DNA reads as TGTGCCATCAGTGAGGGACTAGCGGGAGGGGATGAGCAGTTCTTC. This encodes CAISEGLAGGDEQFF. The chain is built from TRBV10-3 and TRBJ2-1; the match to TRBD2 covers 15 bases. The CDR3 is made up of 15 amino acids. The V gene end was trimmed by 2 bases and the J gene end by 8 bases; junction bases not matched to a gene: 1. From germline, CDR1 is ENHRY and CDR2 SYGVKD.

The V gene is TRBV19, the J gene TRBJ1-5; D not certain. Germline CDR1 LNHDA, CDR2 SQIVND (reference sequence). The V end was cut by 3 bases, the J end by 0 bases, with 9 bases between. The CDR3 is 15 amino acids. The CDR3: CASSITDYSNQPQHF. As DNA, the CDR3 is TGTGCCAGTAGTATTACAGACTATAGCAATCAGCCCCAGCATTTT.

This sequence joins TRBV9 and TRBJ2-1, with D possibly being TRBD2 (5 bases). CDR3 length: 15 residues. Germline V gives CDR1 SGDLS, CDR2 YYNGEE. The V end lost 0 bases, the J end lost 2 bases, and 9 bases lay between the germline ends. CDR3: CASSVELVPYNEQFF. The CDR3 DNA is TGTGCCAGCAGCGTAGAACTAGTCCCCTACAATGAGCAGTTCTTC.

This rearrangement joins TRBV29-1 to TRBJ1-1; D might be TRBD1 (6 bases). The V gene lost 4 bases and the J gene lost 5 bases, with 14 bases spanning the gap. This CDR3 is built from 13 residues. Germline assignment: CDR1 SQVTM and CDR2 ANQGSEA. CDR3 DNA: TGCAGCGTTGCATCCAGGGGATTGACTGAAGCTTTCTTT. Amino acids: CSVASRGLTEAFF.

V and J are TRBV27 and TRBJ2-1; D might be TRBD1 (5 bases). Germline CDR1 reads MNHEY; CDR2 reads SMNVEV (reference sequence). The CDR3 spans 18 residues. V lost 4 bases and J 2 bases, leaving 21 bases between the germline ends. The CDR3 protein is CASSSLPPGMGTYNEQFF. As DNA, the CDR3 is TGTGCCAGCAGTTCCCTCCCCCCAGGGATGGGGACCTACAATGAGCAGTTCTTC.

The gene calls are TRBV6-5 and TRBJ2-1; TRBD2 aligns across 8 bases. J gave up 8 bases and V 7 bases, and 7 bases lay outside the gene matches. The CDR3 extends over 13 amino acids. From germline, CDR1 is MNHEY and CDR2 SVGAGI. CDR3 loop: CASTSGGRDEQFF. CDR3 nucleotide sequence: TGTGCCAGCACCTCGGGAGGGAGGGATGAGCAGTTCTTC.

The chain couples TRBV2 to TRBJ1-2; 7 bases agree with TRBD1. The CDR3 contains 14 residues. CDR1 and CDR2 (germline): SNHLY, FYNNEI. V dropped 7 bases and J dropped 3; count of bases not matched to a gene: 8. CDR3 sequence reads: CASNLPGTDYGYTF. DNA of the CDR3: TGTGCCAGCAACCTACCCGGGACAGACTATGGCTACACCTTC. The full variable domain, rest sourced from reference TRBV2 and TRBJ1-2, is EPEVTQTPSHQVTQMGQEVILRCVPISNHLYFYWYRQILGQKVEFLVSFYNNEISEKSEIFDDQFSVERPDGSNFTLKIRSTKLEDSAMYFCASNLPGTDYGYTFGSGTRLTVV.

V gene TRBV5-1 combines with J gene TRBJ2-2, with D tentatively TRBD2 (6 bases). The CDR3 is 14 amino acids. Germline CDR1 reads SGHRS; CDR2 reads YFSETQ. V shed 6 bases and J shed 2 bases, with 11 bases lying between them. CDR3 amino acids: CASKEGRNTGELFF. Written as DNA, the CDR3 is TGCGCCAGCAAGGAGGGTCGAAACACCGGGGAGCTGTTTTTT.